These 15 T cell receptor beta chains were sequenced from one sample in a study of blood T cell repertoires in COVID-19. The table came from immunoSEQ multiplex PCR; TCRdb's copy has only in-frame clones and leaves some out. The table lists roughly 90,000 clones, around 86% of them singletons, with about 2% in the top ten. Sequences were obtained from peripheral blood. Receptors were obtained from a woman in her 70s with acute or convalescent COVID-19.

The rearrangement joins TRBV19 to TRBJ2-3, with 8 bases that match TRBD1. Germline values: CDR1 LNHDA, CDR2 SQIVND (reference sequence). The CDR3 length is 18 residues. The V and J ends lost 6 bases and 7 bases, in that order; junction bases with no gene match: 21. The CDR3 loop reads CASSRAGTGGPRENTQYF. The CDR3 DNA sequence: TGTGCCAGTAGCAGAGCCGGGACAGGAGGCCCCCGGGAAAATACGCAGTATTTT. Full variable domain (rest looked up from reference TRBV19 and TRBJ2-3): DGGITQSPKYLFRKEGQNVTLSCEQNLNHDAMYWYRQDPGQGLRLIYYSQIVNDFQKGDIAEGYSVSREKKESFPLTVTSAQKNPTAFYLCASSRAGTGGPRENTQYFGPGTRLTVL.

The rearrangement links TRBV7-3 to TRBJ2-5, with a tentative D call TRBD2 (7 bases). V was pared by 5 bases and J by 4 bases, with 20 bases between. CDR3 length equals 16 residues. The germline CDR1 and CDR2 sequences are SGHTA and FQGTGA. DNA of the CDR3: TGTGCCAGCAGCCCCTTGGGGGGGGGCCTTCCAGAGACCCAGTACTTC. Amino acid sequence: CASSPLGGGLPETQYF.

The chain uses TRBV19 and TRBJ2-4; 8 nucleotides agree with TRBD2. The J segment lost 5 bases and the V segment lost 7 bases, leaving 13 bases of the junction unmatched. The CDR3 consists of 16 residues. Germline V lookup: CDR1 LNHDA, CDR2 SQIVND (reference sequence). As DNA, the CDR3 is TGTGCCAGTACCTCCACCACGGGGGGGGCGCAAAACATTCAGTACTTC. Protein: CASTSTTGGAQNIQYF.

The J gene is TRBJ1-2, the V gene TRBV27; the D gene is possibly TRBD1 (5 bases). Between the trimmed V and J ends, which lost 4 bases and 5 bases, there was a span of 20 bases. The CDR3 totals 16 residues. Germline loops: CDR1 MNHEY, CDR2 SMNVEV (reference sequence). The DNA for the CDR3 is TGTGCCAGCAGTTCACCGGGGGGGTCGGGGCAATATGGCTACACCTTC. Translated: CASSSPGGSGQYGYTF.

The chain has TRBV2 and TRBJ1-2; D is uncertain. The CDR3 length is 13 residues. V lost 1 base, J lost 4 bases, and 7 bases lay in between. Germline values: CDR1 SNHLY, CDR2 FYNNEI. CDR3 residues: CASSEGQVYGYTF. The CDR3 DNA sequence: TGTGCCAGCAGTGAAGGGCAGGTCTATGGCTACACCTTC.

The rearrangement uses TRBV2 and TRBJ2-7; 9 bases map to TRBD1. The CDR3 covers 14 residues. After removal of 10 bases from V and 7 bases from J, the junction contained 14 bases not matched to a gene. Per germline, CDR1 SNHLY and CDR2 FYNNEI. CDR3 in amino acids: CATSGTGRPLEQYF. The CDR3 DNA is TGTGCCACCTCCGGGACAGGGCGCCCCCTTGAGCAGTACTTC.

The chain carries TRBV27 and TRBJ2-3; D uncertain. In germline, CDR1 is MNHEY, CDR2 SMNVEV (reference sequence). The CDR3 is made up of 13 amino acids. With 1 base removed from V and 2 bases from J, the gap between germline ends came to 4 bases. CDR3 loop: CASSLWATDTQYF. In DNA, the CDR3 is TGTGCCAGCAGTTTATGGGCCACAGATACGCAGTATTTT.

The chain employs TRBV24-1 and TRBJ2-3; D ambiguous. V lost 2 bases, J lost 4 bases, and 12 bases lay in between. CDR3 length: 15 residues. Looked up from germline, CDR1 is KGHDR and CDR2 is SFDVKD. This CDR3 is CATSDSGFSADTQYF. The CDR3 nucleotides read TGTGCCACCAGTGATTCCGGTTTCTCCGCAGATACGCAGTATTTT.

The genes are TRBV7-2 and TRBJ2-1; the match to TRBD2 covers 8 bases. The CDR3 has 15 residues. The V gene end was trimmed by 6 bases and the J gene end by 3 bases; junction bases not matched to a gene: 7. CDR1 SGHTA and CDR2 FQGNSA come from the germline V gene. The CDR3 DNA is TGTGCCAGCAGTCTAGCGGGCAGCAACTACAATGAGCAGTTCTTC. Its protein product is CASSLAGSNYNEQFF.

The chain has TRBV6-5 and TRBJ2-3; 8 nucleotides line up with TRBD1. CDR1 and CDR2 from the germline V gene are MNHEY and SVGAGI. This CDR3 has 15 residues. The V gene end was trimmed by 11 bases and the J gene end by 0 bases; junction bases not matched to a gene: 10. CDR3 in amino acids: CAGRTGKVSTDTQYF. The CDR3 DNA sequence: TGTGCCGGACGGACAGGGAAAGTTAGCACAGATACGCAGTATTTT.

The V and J genes are TRBV2 and TRBJ1-4, with D possibly TRBD1 on 6 matching bases. This CDR3 is built from 14 residues. The V gene's germline CDR1 is SNHLY and CDR2 FYNNEI. The ends were cut back, 6 bases at V and 6 bases at J, with 14 bases in the middle. CDR3: CASRQTGFDEKLFF. CDR3 DNA: TGTGCCAGCAGGCAAACAGGGTTTGATGAAAAACTGTTTTTT.

This chain uses TRBV30 with TRBJ1-1; no firm D call. Trimming shortened V by 1 base and J by 6 bases, and 3 bases separated the two germline ends. The CDR3 spans 10 residues. The germline CDR1 and CDR2 sequences are GTSNPN and SVGIG (reference sequence). The CDR3 bases are TGTGCCTGGAGTGACTCTGAAGCTTTCTTT. It yields the protein CAWSDSEAFF.

The V gene is TRBV5-1, the J gene TRBJ2-1, with 8 positions matching TRBD2. The CDR3 totals 16 residues. CDR1 and CDR2 from the germline V gene are SGHRS and YFSETQ. With V trimmed by 1 base and J by 1 base, 4 bases remained unmatched. The CDR3 loop reads CASSLMRGVSYNEQFF. Here the CDR3 DNA reads TGCGCCAGCAGCTTGATGCGGGGGGTTTCCTACAATGAGCAGTTCTTC. The variable domain in full, completed from reference TRBV5-1 and TRBJ2-1, reads KAGVTQTPRYLIKTRGQQVTLSCSPISGHRSVSWYQQTPGQGLQFLFEYFSETQRNKGNFPGRFSGRQFSNSRSEMNVSTLELGDSALYLCASSLMRGVSYNEQFFGPGTRLTVL.

The chain uses TRBV30 and TRBJ1-5; TRBD1 might be the D (5 bases). Germline V gene sequence: CDR1 GTSNPN, CDR2 SVGIG (reference sequence). With 1 base removed from V and 4 bases from J, the gap between germline ends came to 11 bases. The CDR3 spans 14 residues. The CDR3 here is CAWSDRQLNQPQHF. The CDR3 DNA reads TGTGCCTGGAGTGATAGACAGCTTAATCAGCCCCAGCATTTT.

The chain links TRBV5-4 to TRBJ2-7; 7 bases match TRBD1. Germline CDR1 SGHNT, CDR2 YYREEE (reference sequence). CDR3 length equals 15 residues. Trimming cost V 7 bases and J 0 bases; bases outside gene matches: 10. The CDR3 loop reads CASAPSTGNSYEQYF. In DNA, the CDR3 is TGTGCCAGCGCTCCCTCGACAGGGAACTCCTACGAGCAGTACTTC.